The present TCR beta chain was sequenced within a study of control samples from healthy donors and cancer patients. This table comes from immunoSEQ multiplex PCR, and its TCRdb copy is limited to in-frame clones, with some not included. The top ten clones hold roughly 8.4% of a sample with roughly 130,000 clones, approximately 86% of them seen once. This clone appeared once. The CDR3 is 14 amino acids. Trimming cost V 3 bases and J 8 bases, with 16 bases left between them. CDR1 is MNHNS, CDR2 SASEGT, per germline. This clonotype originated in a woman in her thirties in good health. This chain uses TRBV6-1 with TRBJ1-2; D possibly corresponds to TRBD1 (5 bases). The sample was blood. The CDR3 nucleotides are TGTGCCAGCAGTGAGGACACAGGTCTCGTCGGCTACACCTTC. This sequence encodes CASSEDTGLVGYTF.